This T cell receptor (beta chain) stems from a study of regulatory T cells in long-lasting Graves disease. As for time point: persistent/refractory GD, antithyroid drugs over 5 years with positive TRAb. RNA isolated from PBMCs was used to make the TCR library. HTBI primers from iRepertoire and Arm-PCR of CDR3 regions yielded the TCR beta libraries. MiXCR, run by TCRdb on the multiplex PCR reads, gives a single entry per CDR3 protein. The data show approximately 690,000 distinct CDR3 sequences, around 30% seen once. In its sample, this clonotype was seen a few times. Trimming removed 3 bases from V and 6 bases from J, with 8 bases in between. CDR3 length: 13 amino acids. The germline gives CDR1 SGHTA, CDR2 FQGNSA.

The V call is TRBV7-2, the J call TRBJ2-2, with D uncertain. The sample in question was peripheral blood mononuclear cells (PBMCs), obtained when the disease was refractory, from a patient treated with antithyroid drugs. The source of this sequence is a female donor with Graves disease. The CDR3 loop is CASSLLSSGELFF. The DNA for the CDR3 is TGTGCCAGCAGCTTGTTGTCCTCCGGGGAGCTGTTTTTT. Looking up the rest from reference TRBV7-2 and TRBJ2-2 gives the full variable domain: GAGVSQSPSNKVTEKGKDVELRCDPISGHTALYWYRQSLGQGLEFLIYFQGNSAPDKSGLPSDRFSAERTGGSVSTLTIQRTQQEDSAVYLCASSLLSSGELFFGEGSRLTVL.